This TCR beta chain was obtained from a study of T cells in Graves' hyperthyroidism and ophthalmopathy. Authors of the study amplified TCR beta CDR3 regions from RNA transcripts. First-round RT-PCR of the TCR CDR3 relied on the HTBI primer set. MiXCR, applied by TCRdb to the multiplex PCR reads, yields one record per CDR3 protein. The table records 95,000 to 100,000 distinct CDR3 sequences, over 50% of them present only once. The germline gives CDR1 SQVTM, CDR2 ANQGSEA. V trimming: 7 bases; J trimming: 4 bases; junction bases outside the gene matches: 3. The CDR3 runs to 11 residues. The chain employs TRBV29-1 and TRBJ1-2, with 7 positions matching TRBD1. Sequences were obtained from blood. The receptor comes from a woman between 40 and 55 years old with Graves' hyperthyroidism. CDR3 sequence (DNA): TGCAGCGCCGGACAGGCCTATGGCTACACCTTC. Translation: CSAGQAYGYTF.